These 20 T cell receptor beta chains originate from one sample sequenced in a study of blood T cell repertoires in COVID-19. The data were produced by immunoSEQ multiplex PCR, yet TCRdb's version contains in-frame clones alone and is incomplete. The repertoire holds about 410,000 clones, with 85% to 90% as singletons. Sequenced sample: PBMCs or T cells enriched from blood (not recorded which). These receptors were collected from a woman aged 30 to 39 who had recovered from COVID-19.

The genes are TRBV27 and TRBJ2-2, with 11 bases lining up with TRBD2. The CDR3 totals 19 residues. CDR1 and CDR2 from the germline V gene are MNHEY and SMNVEV (reference sequence). Losses at the gene ends were 5 bases for V and 2 bases for J; bases not matched to a gene: 13. The CDR3: CASSLLTSGVTPNTGELFF. The CDR3 nucleotides read TGTGCCAGCAGTCTCCTGACTAGCGGGGTAACGCCAAACACCGGGGAGCTGTTTTTT.

This chain joins TRBV18 and TRBJ1-4; TRBD1 aligns across 9 bases. CDR1 and CDR2 (germline): KGHSH, LQKENI. With V trimmed by 2 bases and J by 9 bases, 7 bases remained unmatched. This CDR3 is 15 amino acids long. This CDR3 is CASSPVGQGNQKLFF. For the CDR3, the DNA is TGTGCCAGCTCACCAGTCGGACAGGGGAATCAAAAACTGTTTTTT.

CDR3 residues: CASSDVDLAGARNEQFF. DNA of the CDR3: TGTGCCAGCAGTGACGTCGACCTAGCGGGGGCCCGCAATGAGCAGTTCTTC. The J gene is TRBJ2-1, the V gene TRBV2; 10 bases map to TRBD2. Looked up from germline, CDR1 is SNHLY and CDR2 is FYNNEI. The CDR3 runs 17 residues. The junction had 11 bases not matched to a gene; V was cut back by 3 bases and J by 6 bases.

This chain uses TRBV6-1 with TRBJ2-7; 10 positions match TRBD2. The J segment lost 0 bases and the V segment lost 2 bases, leaving 1 base of the junction unmatched. The CDR3 covers 15 residues. CDR1 and CDR2 from the germline V gene are MNHNS and SASEGT. CDR3 DNA sequence: TGTGCCAGCAGTGAACTAGCGGGGGACTCCTACGAGCAGTACTTC. Translated: CASSELAGDSYEQYF.

This chain connects TRBV9 to TRBJ1-1; 10 nucleotides line up with TRBD1. This CDR3 comprises 14 residues. J gave up 4 bases and V 0 bases, and 0 bases lay outside the gene matches. The V gene's germline CDR1 is SGDLS and CDR2 YYNGEE. DNA for the CDR3: TGTGCCAGCAGCGTAGGGACAGGGGGCACTGAAGCTTTCTTT. The encoded protein is CASSVGTGGTEAFF.

V usage is TRBV7-9 and J usage is TRBJ2-5; possibly TRBD1 for D (6 bases). Germline-derived CDR1 and CDR2 are SEHNR and FQNEAQ (reference sequence). Trimming pared 5 bases from V and 7 bases from J, leaving 17 bases between. CDR3 length: 14 amino acids. CDR3 sequence (DNA): TGTGCCAGCAGCAGGGAGACAGGAGCCTTGACCCAGTACTTC. This sequence encodes CASSRETGALTQYF. The complete variable domain, with remaining parts taken from reference TRBV7-9 and TRBJ2-5, reads DTGVSQNPRHKITKRGQNVTFRCDPISEHNRLYWYRQTLGQGPEFLTYFQNEAQLEKSRLLSDRFSAERPKGSFSTLEIQRTEQGDSAMYLCASSRETGALTQYFGPGTRLLVL.

V gene TRBV14 combines with J gene TRBJ2-3; possible D gene TRBD2, 5 bases. Trimming pared 1 base from V and 8 bases from J, leaving 7 bases between. CDR1 is SGHDN and CDR2 is FVKESK in the germline V gene. The CDR3 is made up of 12 amino acids. The CDR3 bases are TGTGCCAGCAGCCAAGCGGGGAGTACGCAGTATTTT. Translation: CASSQAGSTQYF.

This chain joins TRBV4-1 and TRBJ1-5; 7 nucleotides line up with TRBD1. After removal of 3 bases from V and 4 bases from J, the junction contained 9 bases not matched to a gene. CDR1 is MGHRA, CDR2 YSYEKL, per germline. The CDR3 runs 16 residues. The chain's CDR3 is CASSQVSGTENQPQHF. Here the CDR3 DNA reads TGCGCCAGCAGCCAGGTCTCCGGGACAGAAAATCAGCCCCAGCATTTT.

The sample holds one count of this clone. This rearrangement joins TRBV7-9 to TRBJ1-4; the D gene is possibly TRBD1 (5 bases). This CDR3 has 15 amino acids. V lost 4 bases, J lost 0 bases, and 9 bases lay in between. The V gene's germline CDR1 is SEHNR and CDR2 FQNEAQ (reference sequence). The CDR3: CASSSLTATNEKLFF. CDR3 in DNA: TGTGCCAGCAGCTCCCTGACAGCAACTAATGAAAAACTGTTTTTT.

The chain uses TRBV28 and TRBJ1-1; TRBD1 aligns across 7 bases. Germline V gene lookup returns CDR1 MDHEN and CDR2 SYDVKM. The CDR3 has 18 amino acids. J lost 5 bases, V lost 4 bases, and 19 bases had no gene match. DNA for the CDR3: TGTGCCAGCAGTTCTTTGTCGGGACAGAAATCCATAAGAACTGAAGCTTTCTTT. It yields the protein CASSSLSGQKSIRTEAFF.

The chain links TRBV10-1 to TRBJ2-7; TRBD1 is a possible D gene (5 bases). Between the trimmed V and J ends, which lost 5 bases and 1 base, there was a span of 9 bases. CDR1 and CDR2 from the germline V gene are WNHNN and SYGVQD (reference sequence). The CDR3 consists of 13 residues. CDR3 region: CASSSTDSYEQYF. The CDR3 DNA is TGCGCCAGCAGTTCGACAGATTCCTACGAGCAGTACTTC.

The V call is TRBV7-2, the J call TRBJ1-5; TRBD1 might be the D (5 bases). Germline loops: CDR1 SGHTA, CDR2 FQGNSA. V was shortened by 5 bases and J by 5 bases, with 10 bases between the two germline ends. The CDR3 loop spans 13 amino acids. CDR3 loop: CASSRVRDQPQHF. The CDR3 DNA sequence: TGTGCCAGCAGCCGAGTCAGGGATCAGCCCCAGCATTTT.

This clone was picked up one time. The chain is built from TRBV7-2 and TRBJ1-2, with unresolved D. The CDR3 has 15 amino acids. V lost 5 bases and J lost 5, with 18 bases in between. Germline V gene data show CDR1 as SGHTA and CDR2 as FQGNSA. CDR3 residues: CASSPDHRSLYGYTF. The CDR3 DNA sequence: TGTGCCAGCAGCCCCGACCACAGATCGCTTTATGGCTACACCTTC.

The chain has TRBV7-9 and TRBJ1-4; 8 bases fit TRBD1. Trimming took 4 bases from V and 7 from J; bases not matched to a gene: 20. The CDR3 has 19 residues. Germline V gene data show CDR1 as SEHNR and CDR2 as FQNEAQ (reference sequence). The CDR3 DNA reads as TGTGCCAGCAGCTACTCCCTTACCAACAGGGGGAGGGGTGGTGAAAAACTGTTTTTT. Protein sequence: CASSYSLTNRGRGGEKLFF.

J is TRBJ1-5 and V is TRBV13; D gene ambiguous. This CDR3 has 14 residues. V lost 0 bases and J 7 bases, leaving 10 bases between the germline ends. Germline CDR1 and CDR2: PRHDT and FYEKMQ (reference sequence). The CDR3 DNA is TGTGCCAGCAGCTTAGGCAGTAATCACCAGCCCCAGCATTTT. Translation gives CASSLGSNHQPQHF.

CDR3 coding DNA: TGTGCCAGCAGCTTACTGCAGATAGAAGCTTTCTTT. Amino acid sequence: CASSLLQIEAFF. The chain carries TRBV7-9 and TRBJ1-1; D unresolved. Germline assignment: CDR1 SEHNR and CDR2 FQNEAQ (reference sequence). The CDR3 is 12 residues long. V lost 2 bases and J lost 8, with 9 bases in between. Variable domain in full (rest from reference TRBV7-9 and TRBJ1-1): DTGVSQNPRHKITKRGQNVTFRCDPISEHNRLYWYRQTLGQGPEFLTYFQNEAQLEKSRLLSDRFSAERPKGSFSTLEIQRTEQGDSAMYLCASSLLQIEAFFGQGTRLTVV.

V usage is TRBV18 and J usage is TRBJ2-2, with 8 bases aligning to TRBD1. This CDR3 region has 17 residues. The V gene's germline CDR1 is KGHSH and CDR2 LQKENI. Unmatched junction bases numbered 14, after V lost 4 bases and J lost 7 bases. The CDR3 here is CASSQFPDRVVGGELFF. The CDR3 DNA sequence: TGTGCCAGCTCACAATTTCCGGACAGGGTCGTTGGCGGGGAGCTGTTTTTT.

Concerning this clone itself: The identical CDR3 is also encoded by other nucleotide sequences in the sample. The chain employs TRBV27 and TRBJ1-5; D not resolved. With 1 base removed from V and 3 bases from J, the gap between germline ends came to 4 bases. Germline V gene sequence: CDR1 MNHEY, CDR2 SMNVEV (reference sequence). The CDR3 is 13 residues long. The CDR3 DNA reads as TGTGCCAGCAGTTTATTCATCAATCAGCCCCAGCATTTT. Amino acids: CASSLFINQPQHF.

V usage is TRBV28 and J usage is TRBJ1-1, with D uncertain. V was trimmed by 6 bases and J by 0 bases, leaving 8 bases between them. The germline CDR1 and CDR2 sequences are MDHEN and SYDVKM. This CDR3 spans 13 amino acids. CDR3: CASSRGMNTEAFF. CDR3 bases: TGTGCCAGCAGCCGGGGAATGAACACTGAAGCTTTCTTT.

V usage is TRBV12-5 and J usage is TRBJ1-5; 10 bases map to TRBD1. V shed 4 bases and J 6 bases; nucleotides not matched to a gene: 9. The CDR3 is 16 amino acids. Germline CDR1 and CDR2: LGHNT and FRNRAP. The chain's CDR3 is CASGSFRDRGGQPQHF. In DNA, the CDR3 is TGTGCTAGTGGTTCCTTCCGGGACAGGGGCGGTCAGCCCCAGCATTTT.